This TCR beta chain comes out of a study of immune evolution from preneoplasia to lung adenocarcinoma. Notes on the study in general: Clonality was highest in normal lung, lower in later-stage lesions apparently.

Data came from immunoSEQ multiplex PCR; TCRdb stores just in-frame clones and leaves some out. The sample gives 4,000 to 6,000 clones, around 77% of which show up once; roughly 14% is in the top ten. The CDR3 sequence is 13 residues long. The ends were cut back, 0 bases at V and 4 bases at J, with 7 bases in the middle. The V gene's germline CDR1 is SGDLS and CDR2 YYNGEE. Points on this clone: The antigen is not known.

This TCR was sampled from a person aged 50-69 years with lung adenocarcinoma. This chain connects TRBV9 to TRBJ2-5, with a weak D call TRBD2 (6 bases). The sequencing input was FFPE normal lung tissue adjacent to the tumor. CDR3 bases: TGTGCCAGCAGCGTAGGAGCGGGAGAGACCCAGTACTTC. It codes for CASSVGAGETQYF.